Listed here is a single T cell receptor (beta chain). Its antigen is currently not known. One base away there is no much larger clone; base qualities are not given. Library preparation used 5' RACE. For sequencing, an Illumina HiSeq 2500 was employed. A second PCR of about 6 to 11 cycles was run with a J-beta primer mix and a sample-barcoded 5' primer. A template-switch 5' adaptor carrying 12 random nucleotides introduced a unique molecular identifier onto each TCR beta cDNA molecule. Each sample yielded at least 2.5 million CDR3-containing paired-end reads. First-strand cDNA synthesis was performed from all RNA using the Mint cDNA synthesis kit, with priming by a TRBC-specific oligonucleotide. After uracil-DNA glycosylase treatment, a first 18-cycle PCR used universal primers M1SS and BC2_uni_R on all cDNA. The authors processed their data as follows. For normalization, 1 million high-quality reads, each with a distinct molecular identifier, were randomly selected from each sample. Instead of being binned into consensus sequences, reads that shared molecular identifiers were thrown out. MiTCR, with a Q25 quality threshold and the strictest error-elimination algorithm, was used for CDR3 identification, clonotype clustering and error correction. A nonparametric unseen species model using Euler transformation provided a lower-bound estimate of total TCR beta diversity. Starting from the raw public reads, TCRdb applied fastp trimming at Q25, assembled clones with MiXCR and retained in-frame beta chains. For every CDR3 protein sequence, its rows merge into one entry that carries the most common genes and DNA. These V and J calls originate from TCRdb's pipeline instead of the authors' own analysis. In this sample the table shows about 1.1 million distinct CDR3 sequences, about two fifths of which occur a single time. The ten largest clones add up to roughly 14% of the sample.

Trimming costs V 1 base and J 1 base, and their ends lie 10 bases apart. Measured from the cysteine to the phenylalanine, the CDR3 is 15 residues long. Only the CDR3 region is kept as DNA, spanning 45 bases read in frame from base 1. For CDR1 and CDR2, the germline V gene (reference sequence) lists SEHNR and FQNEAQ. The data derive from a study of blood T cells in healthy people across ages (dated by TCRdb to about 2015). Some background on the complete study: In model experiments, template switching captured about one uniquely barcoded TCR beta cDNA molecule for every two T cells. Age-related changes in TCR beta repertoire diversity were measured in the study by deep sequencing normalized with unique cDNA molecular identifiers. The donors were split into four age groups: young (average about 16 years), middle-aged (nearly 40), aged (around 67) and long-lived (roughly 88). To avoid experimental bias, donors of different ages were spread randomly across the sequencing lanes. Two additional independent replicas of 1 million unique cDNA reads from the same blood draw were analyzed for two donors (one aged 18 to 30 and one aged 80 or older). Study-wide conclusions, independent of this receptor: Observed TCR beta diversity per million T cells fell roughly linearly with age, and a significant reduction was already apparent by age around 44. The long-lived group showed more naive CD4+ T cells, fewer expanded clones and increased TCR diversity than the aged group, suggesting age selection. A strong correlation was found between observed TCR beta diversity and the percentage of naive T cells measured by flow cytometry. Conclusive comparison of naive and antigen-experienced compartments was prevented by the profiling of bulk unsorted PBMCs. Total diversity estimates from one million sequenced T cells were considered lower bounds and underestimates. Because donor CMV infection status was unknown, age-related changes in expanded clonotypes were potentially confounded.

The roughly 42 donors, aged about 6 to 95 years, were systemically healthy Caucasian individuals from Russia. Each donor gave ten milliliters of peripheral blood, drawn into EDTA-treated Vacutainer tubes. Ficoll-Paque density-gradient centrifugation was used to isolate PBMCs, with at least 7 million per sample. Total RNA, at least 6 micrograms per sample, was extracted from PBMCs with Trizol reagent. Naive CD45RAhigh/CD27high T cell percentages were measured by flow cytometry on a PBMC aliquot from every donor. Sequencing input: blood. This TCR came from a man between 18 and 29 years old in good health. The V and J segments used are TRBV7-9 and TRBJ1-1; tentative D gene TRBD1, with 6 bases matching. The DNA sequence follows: TGTGCCAGCAGCTTAGGATGGGGGCGGAACACTGAAGCTTTCTTT. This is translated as CASSLGWGRNTEAFF.